The 14 T cell receptor beta chains presented below share a single source sample, sequenced in a study of blood T cell repertoires in COVID-19. Assay used: immunoSEQ multiplex PCR; TCRdb lists only in-frame clones, some missing. The sample includes around 310,000 clones, approximately 91% of them seen just once. Material: peripheral blood. These receptors were obtained from an older woman with acute or convalescent COVID-19.

CDR3 nucleotide sequence: TGTGCCAGCTCACCAAACAGGAAGGGGAACACTGAAGCTTTCTTT. Its translation: CASSPNRKGNTEAFF. V and J are TRBV18 and TRBJ1-1, with D possibly matching TRBD1 (5 bases). The germline gives CDR1 KGHSH, CDR2 LQKENI. CDR3 size: 15 residues. V shed 2 bases and J shed 1 base, with 11 bases lying between them.

The chain is built from TRBV27 and TRBJ2-1; 9 bases line up with TRBD2. This CDR3 region has 15 residues. V was pared by 3 bases and J by 8 bases, with 8 bases of the junction left unmatched. The germline V gene encodes CDR1 MNHEY and CDR2 SMNVEV (reference sequence). CDR3 sequence: CASSFALAGTYEQFF. CDR3 nucleotide sequence: TGTGCCAGCAGTTTCGCGCTAGCGGGAACCTATGAGCAGTTCTTC.

Remarks on this clone: Germline and junction disagree at one end, which may indicate a read error. This chain connects TRBV18 to TRBJ1-2; TRBD1 is a possible D gene (6 bases). This CDR3 has 15 residues. The germline CDR1 and CDR2 sequences are KGHSH and LQKENI. In DNA, the CDR3 is TGTGCCAGCTCACTGGACAGAACCCAACCTCTTGGCTTAGGCTTC. Protein product: CASSLDRTQPLGLGF.

The genes are TRBV7-8 and TRBJ1-6, with D perhaps matching TRBD1 (6 bases). This CDR3 is built from 14 residues. Trimming stripped 5 bases from V and 5 bases from J, with 10 bases between. Germline CDR1 reads SGHVS; CDR2 reads FQNEAQ. The CDR3 region has the DNA TGTGCCAGCAGCCACAGGGCTGATAATTCACCCCTCCACTTT. Amino acid sequence: CASSHRADNSPLHF.

CDR3 in DNA: TGTGCCAGCAGCTTAGGCAGGGCCCCGTTGCGAAACACTGAAGCTTTCTTT. Translated, it gives CASSLGRAPLRNTEAFF. The chain uses TRBV7-8 and TRBJ1-1, with D perhaps TRBD1 (5 bases). Trimming removed 1 base at V and 2 bases at J, with 17 bases between. The CDR3 is 17 amino acids. Per the germline V gene, CDR1 is SGHVS and CDR2 is FQNEAQ.

This sequence joins TRBV13 and TRBJ2-3, with 11 bases matching TRBD2. V lost 0 bases and J lost 0; bases outside the gene matches: 2. Germline-derived CDR1 and CDR2 are PRHDT and FYEKMQ (reference sequence). This CDR3 has 17 amino acids. In nucleotides, the CDR3 is TGTGCCAGCAGCTTAGGCACTAGCGGGAGAAGCACAGATACGCAGTATTTT. This encodes CASSLGTSGRSTDTQYF.

The chain employs TRBV6-4 and TRBJ2-7, with 9 bases matching TRBD1. The CDR3 has 14 residues. Unmatched junction bases numbered 3, after V lost 3 bases and J lost 3 bases. Germline CDR1 MRHNA, CDR2 SNTAGT. CDR3 nucleotides: TGTGCCAGCAGTGAGGGACAGGGTAACTACGAGCAGTACTTC. It codes for CASSEGQGNYEQYF.

The sample holds one count of this clone. The genes are TRBV6-5 and TRBJ2-2; weak D call: TRBD2 (6 bases). Germline CDR1 is MNHEY and CDR2 is SVGAGI. V lost 7 bases and J 6 bases, leaving 12 bases between the germline ends. This CDR3 has 13 amino acids. Here the CDR3 reads CASMLTRPGELFF. The CDR3 region has the DNA TGTGCCAGCATGCTGACTAGACCCGGGGAGCTGTTTTTT.

J is TRBJ1-1 and V is TRBV10-3, with TRBD1 matching over 11 bases. This CDR3 contains 15 residues. With V trimmed by 2 bases and J by 4 bases, 3 bases remained unmatched. Germline CDR1 is ENHRY and CDR2 is SYGVKD. The CDR3 loop is CAISETGQGGTEAFF. The CDR3 DNA sequence: TGTGCCATCAGTGAGACGGGACAGGGGGGCACTGAAGCTTTCTTT.

This sequence joins TRBV5-1 and TRBJ2-7; D may be TRBD1 (6 bases). V lost 0 bases, J lost 3 bases, and 13 bases lay in between. The CDR3 totals 15 residues. Germline V gene data show CDR1 as SGHRS and CDR2 as YFSETQ. This chain's CDR3 is CASSLAPGVNYEQYF. Here the CDR3 DNA reads TGCGCCAGCAGCTTGGCCCCAGGGGTGAACTACGAGCAGTACTTC.

The genes are TRBV27 and TRBJ2-3, with D possibly matching TRBD1 (6 bases). Trimming took off 5 bases at V and 6 bases at J, with 18 bases between the two ends. This CDR3 is 15 amino acids long. Germline V gene lookup returns CDR1 MNHEY and CDR2 SMNVEV (reference sequence). The CDR3 here is CASSDPGVLWDTQYF. CDR3 nucleotides: TGTGCCAGCAGTGATCCAGGGGTTTTATGGGATACGCAGTATTTT.

This chain links TRBV11-1 with TRBJ1-1, with 9 nucleotides matching TRBD1. The V gene's germline CDR1 is SGHAT and CDR2 FQDESV (reference sequence). V trimming: 5 bases; J trimming: 0 bases; junction bases outside the gene matches: 4. CDR3 length: 15 residues. CDR3 amino acids: CASSPRQGVNTEAFF. The CDR3 DNA reads as TGTGCCAGCAGCCCCCGACAGGGGGTGAACACTGAAGCTTTCTTT.

This chain joins TRBV2 and TRBJ2-7; possible D gene TRBD2, 5 bases. The CDR3 is 13 residues long. Germline CDR1 SNHLY, CDR2 FYNNEI. V lost 1 base, J lost 6 bases, and 10 bases lay in between. CDR3 DNA sequence: TGTGCCAGCAGTGAAGAACTAGTAAGCGAGCAGTACTTC. Translating gives CASSEELVSEQYF.

V usage is TRBV6-4 and J usage is TRBJ1-1; TRBD1 matches 10 bases. Germline trimming cut 6 bases from V and 4 bases from J; bases unmatched to any gene: 2. The CDR3 is 13 residues long. From germline, CDR1 is MRHNA and CDR2 SNTAGT. CDR3 loop: CASSRTGGTEAFF. The CDR3 DNA sequence: TGTGCCAGCAGCCGGACAGGGGGCACTGAAGCTTTCTTT.